These 6 T cell receptor beta chains came from one sample sequenced in a study of CD8+ T cells in alopecia areata. Extracted RNA was reverse transcribed into cDNA, the sequencing template. Sequencing used immunoSEQ multiplex PCR; TCRdb keeps in-frame clones, though not all of them. Recorded here are about 270,000 clones, none singletons. Cell sorting was performed on pooled cutaneous lymph node cells with CD4, CD8alpha, NKG2D, NKG2ACE and other markers. The specimen sequenced was CD4+ T cells sorted from a lymph node. Receptors were obtained from a C3H/HeJ mouse with alopecia areata. Strain MHC haplotype: H2-k.

This clone has more than one count but fewer than ten. Each gene name is a mouse one. The missing CDR3 end, 4 residues past where the read stops, is filled in from the germline J gene. J is TRBJ2-2 and V is TRBV19; 9 bases line up with TRBD1. The CDR3 has 14 residues. Germline CDR1 and CDR2: FNHDT and SITEND (reference sequence). V dropped 4 bases and J dropped 6; count of bases not matched to a gene: 4. The CDR3 spells CASSLTGGPGQLYF. CDR3 DNA, as far as it was read: TGTGCCAGCAGTCTCACAGGGGGCCCCGGG.

This clone occurred a few times. Compared with germline, one end of the junction differs, possibly owing to a read error. The listed genes are named as in mouse. Read coverage stops 4 residues before the CDR3 terminus; the germline J gene supplies the remainder. The genes are TRBV13-1 and TRBJ1-1, with D maybe TRBD1 (6 bases). Per the germline V gene, CDR1 is NSHNY and CDR2 is SYGAGN. The CDR3 length is 16 residues. Here the CDR3 reads CAGSDPGTRANTEVFF. The sequenced CDR3 bases are TGTGCCGGCAGTGACCCCGGGACAAGAGCAAACACA.

Comment on this clone: Genes and germline come from the mouse. From the germline J gene comes the end of the CDR3, since the read stops 4 residues before it. Other DNA sequences within the sample encode an identical CDR3. This rearrangement joins TRBV1 to TRBJ2-5; possibly TRBD2 for D (7 bases). This CDR3 has 14 residues. Germline lookup yields CDR1 NSQYPW and CDR2 LRSPGD (reference sequence). The sequenced part of the CDR3 DNA is TGCACCTGCAGTGCAGAGGGGGGCGCGGAC. As protein: CTCSAEGGAD. The CDR3 in its entirety is CTCSAEGGADTQYF.

This clone was observed a handful of times. The gene names given are mouse names. CDR3 DNA, as far as it was read: TGCACCTGCAGTGCAGGAGGGACAGGAGCCTCC. Amino acid sequence: CTCSAGGTGAS. Given in full, the CDR3 is CTCSAGGTGASDYTF. The V and J genes are TRBV1 and TRBJ1-2, with 8 nucleotides matching TRBD1. Sequencing ends 4 residues short of the CDR3 end; the germline J gene provides the rest. The CDR3 runs to 15 residues. Germline CDR1 and CDR2: NSQYPW and LRSPGD (reference sequence). V lost 1 base to trimming and J lost 4 bases; unmatched junction nucleotides: 5.

On this clone itself: Genes and germline are mouse. The CDR3 end falls 3 residues outside the read, so it is completed with the germline J gene. The chain employs TRBV31 and TRBJ1-6, with D maybe TRBD1 (5 bases). TRBJ1-6 is filed as an ORF, its function uncertain. The CDR3 has 13 residues. Germline CDR1 GKSSPN, CDR2 SITVG. Trimming stripped 4 bases from V and 8 bases from J, with 12 bases between. The DNA read from the CDR3 is TGTGCCTGGAAGGGCAGGGCGGATTCGCCC. Translated, it gives CAWKGRADSP. The full CDR3 sequence reads CAWKGRADSPLYF.

A note on this clone: Mouse germline and gene names are used. The read halts 3 residues ahead of the CDR3 end, with the missing end drawn from the germline J gene. V gene TRBV13-1 combines with J gene TRBJ1-6; 8 bases are a match to TRBD1. TRBJ1-6 counts as an open reading frame of uncertain function. The V gene end was trimmed by 2 bases and the J gene end by 7 bases; junction bases not matched to a gene: 8. The CDR3 consists of 16 residues. The V gene's germline CDR1 is NSHNY and CDR2 SYGAGN. The sequenced CDR3 bases are TGTGCCAGCAGTGAGGGGACAGGTCCGGGGAATTCGCCC. Its translation: CASSEGTGPGNSP. The CDR3 reads in full as CASSEGTGPGNSPLYF.